A single sample gave rise to the 8 T cell receptor beta chains below, sequenced in a study of CD8+ T cells in alopecia areata. Extraction and reverse transcription of RNA yielded cDNA as the sequencing template. Sequenced by immunoSEQ multiplex PCR; TCRdb stores in-frame clones only, minus some. The table lists some 120,000 clones, approximately 60% of them singletons. Documented treatment: oral pan-JAK inhibitor, 5-10 mg twice daily. The sample consisted of CD4+ T cells sorted from blood, taken at week 4, from a patient treated with tofacitinib. All receptors derive from a human donor with alopecia areata.

V and J are TRBV10-3 and TRBJ2-3, with D unclear. CDR3 length: 12 residues. Germline lookup yields CDR1 ENHRY and CDR2 SYGVKD. V lost 3 bases and J lost 0, with 1 base in between. The CDR3 DNA sequence: TGTGCCATCAGTGACAGCACAGATACGCAGTATTTT. Its protein is CAISDSTDTQYF.

This clone was observed a handful of times. V gene TRBV30 combines with J gene TRBJ2-5; no firm D call. V lost 0 bases and J 0 bases, leaving 11 bases between the germline ends. Germline V lookup: CDR1 GTSNPN, CDR2 SVGIG (reference sequence). The CDR3 extends over 15 amino acids. CDR3 sequence: CAWSVAGAHQETQYF. CDR3 sequence (DNA): TGTGCCTGGAGTGTAGCCGGAGCCCACCAAGAGACCCAGTACTTC.

The V and J genes are TRBV18 and TRBJ2-7; tentative D call: TRBD2 (6 bases). The V end lost 3 bases, the J end lost 0 bases, and 9 bases lay between the germline ends. The CDR3 covers 14 residues. Germline CDR1 KGHSH, CDR2 LQKENI. CDR3 region: CASSPGLSSYEQYF. The CDR3 nucleotides are TGTGCCAGCTCACCGGGACTCTCCTCCTACGAGCAGTACTTC. The variable domain in full, with the rest retrieved from reference TRBV18 and TRBJ2-7, is NAGVMQNPRHLVRRRGQEARLRCSPMKGHSHVYWYRQLPEEGLKFMVYLQKENIIDESGMPKERFSAEFPKEGPSILRIQQVVRGDSAAYFCASSPGLSSYEQYFGPGTRLTVT.

The gene calls are TRBV30 and TRBJ2-7; D may be TRBD1 (6 bases). The CDR3 loop spans 13 amino acids. The V gene's germline CDR1 is GTSNPN and CDR2 SVGIG (reference sequence). V was trimmed by 7 bases and J by 7 bases, leaving 20 bases between them. The DNA for the CDR3 is TGTGCCTCCAAGGCACAGGGTGGACGGGAGCAGTACTTC. It yields the protein CASKAQGGREQYF.

This clone was seen a single time. The chain is built from TRBV7-2 and TRBJ2-1, with 8 bases identical to TRBD2. The CDR3 is 12 residues long. The V and J ends lost 8 bases and 6 bases, in that order; junction bases with no gene match: 3. Germline CDR1 reads SGHTA; CDR2 reads FQGNSA. The CDR3 DNA reads TGTGCCAGCCGGGGGGGTCGCAATGAGCAGTTCTTC. Protein: CASRGGRNEQFF.

This clone has more than one count but fewer than ten. The chain is built from TRBV5-1 and TRBJ1-1, with 7 bases lining up with TRBD1. Germline V CDR1 and CDR2: SGHRS, YFSETQ. This CDR3 is 14 amino acids long. With 6 bases clipped from V and 5 bases from J, the junction kept 10 bases outside the gene matches. The CDR3 DNA follows: TGCGCCAGCACTCCTAAGGGGGCCCGAACTGAAGCTTTCTTT. As protein: CASTPKGARTEAFF.

This chain connects TRBV19 to TRBJ2-7; weak D call: TRBD2 (5 bases). Germline V gene lookup returns CDR1 LNHDA and CDR2 SQIVND (reference sequence). The CDR3 runs 15 residues. The V end was cut by 3 bases, the J end by 3 bases, with 15 bases between. The CDR3 coding sequence is TGTGCCAGTAGTATGTTAGGCGGGTCCGGCTACGAGCAGTACTTC. This translates into CASSMLGGSGYEQYF.

In DNA, the CDR3 is TGCGCCAGCAGCTTGAATGAAGGGACCCAGTACTTC. This sequence encodes CASSLNEGTQYF. The rearrangement links TRBV5-1 to TRBJ2-5; D is unclear. Germline V CDR1 and CDR2: SGHRS, YFSETQ. Trimming stripped 1 base from V and 7 bases from J, with 8 bases between. The length of the CDR3 is 12 residues.